This T cell receptor (beta chain) derives from a study of CD8 T cells in ankylosing spondylitis. This clonotype has ten or more counts. TCRdb re-called the 5' RACE reads through MiXCR, storing one row per CDR3 protein. The sample consists of more than 250,000 distinct CDR3 sequences, around a tenth of them appearing once. CDR3 size: 14 residues. The germline CDR1 and CDR2 sequences are SGHRS and YFSETQ. V was clipped by 3 bases and J by 6 bases; unmatched bases: 8. The sequence was obtained from a female donor with ankylosing spondylitis or in good health (not recorded which). The sequenced sample was blood, either unsorted or a sorted T cell fraction (not recorded which). The gene calls are TRBV5-1 and TRBJ2-7; 8 positions agree with TRBD1. Here the CDR3 DNA reads TGCGCCAGCAGCTGGGCGACAGGGGTTTCCGAGCAGTACTTC. Amino acid sequence: CASSWATGVSEQYF.